This T cell receptor (beta chain) originates from a study of blood T cell repertoires in COVID-19. Overall study: From the United States, Italy and Spain came samples of acute and convalescent COVID-19.

The CDR3 extends over 15 amino acids. Trimming pared 0 bases from V and 1 base from J, leaving 10 bases between. CDR1 is SGDLS, CDR2 YYNGEE, per germline. Original methodology: Quantification of nucleated cells was approximated via reference gene primer amplification. Sequencing used immunoSEQ multiplex PCR; TCRdb keeps in-frame clones, though not all of them. V and J calls and clone size come straight from that table; D and trimming were deduced from the DNA. The sample carries 120,000 to 150,000 clones, roughly 84% recorded once. Categorization into cohorts depended on clinical history that participants reported.

The sequence was obtained from a man in his forties or fifties with acute COVID-19. Specimen: PBMCs or T cells enriched from blood (not recorded which). This chain connects TRBV9 to TRBJ1-1, with a weak D call TRBD1 (5 bases). CDR3 DNA sequence: TGTGCCAGCAGCGTAGTAGGGGAAGGGAACACTGAAGCTTTCTTT. It codes for CASSVVGEGNTEAFF.